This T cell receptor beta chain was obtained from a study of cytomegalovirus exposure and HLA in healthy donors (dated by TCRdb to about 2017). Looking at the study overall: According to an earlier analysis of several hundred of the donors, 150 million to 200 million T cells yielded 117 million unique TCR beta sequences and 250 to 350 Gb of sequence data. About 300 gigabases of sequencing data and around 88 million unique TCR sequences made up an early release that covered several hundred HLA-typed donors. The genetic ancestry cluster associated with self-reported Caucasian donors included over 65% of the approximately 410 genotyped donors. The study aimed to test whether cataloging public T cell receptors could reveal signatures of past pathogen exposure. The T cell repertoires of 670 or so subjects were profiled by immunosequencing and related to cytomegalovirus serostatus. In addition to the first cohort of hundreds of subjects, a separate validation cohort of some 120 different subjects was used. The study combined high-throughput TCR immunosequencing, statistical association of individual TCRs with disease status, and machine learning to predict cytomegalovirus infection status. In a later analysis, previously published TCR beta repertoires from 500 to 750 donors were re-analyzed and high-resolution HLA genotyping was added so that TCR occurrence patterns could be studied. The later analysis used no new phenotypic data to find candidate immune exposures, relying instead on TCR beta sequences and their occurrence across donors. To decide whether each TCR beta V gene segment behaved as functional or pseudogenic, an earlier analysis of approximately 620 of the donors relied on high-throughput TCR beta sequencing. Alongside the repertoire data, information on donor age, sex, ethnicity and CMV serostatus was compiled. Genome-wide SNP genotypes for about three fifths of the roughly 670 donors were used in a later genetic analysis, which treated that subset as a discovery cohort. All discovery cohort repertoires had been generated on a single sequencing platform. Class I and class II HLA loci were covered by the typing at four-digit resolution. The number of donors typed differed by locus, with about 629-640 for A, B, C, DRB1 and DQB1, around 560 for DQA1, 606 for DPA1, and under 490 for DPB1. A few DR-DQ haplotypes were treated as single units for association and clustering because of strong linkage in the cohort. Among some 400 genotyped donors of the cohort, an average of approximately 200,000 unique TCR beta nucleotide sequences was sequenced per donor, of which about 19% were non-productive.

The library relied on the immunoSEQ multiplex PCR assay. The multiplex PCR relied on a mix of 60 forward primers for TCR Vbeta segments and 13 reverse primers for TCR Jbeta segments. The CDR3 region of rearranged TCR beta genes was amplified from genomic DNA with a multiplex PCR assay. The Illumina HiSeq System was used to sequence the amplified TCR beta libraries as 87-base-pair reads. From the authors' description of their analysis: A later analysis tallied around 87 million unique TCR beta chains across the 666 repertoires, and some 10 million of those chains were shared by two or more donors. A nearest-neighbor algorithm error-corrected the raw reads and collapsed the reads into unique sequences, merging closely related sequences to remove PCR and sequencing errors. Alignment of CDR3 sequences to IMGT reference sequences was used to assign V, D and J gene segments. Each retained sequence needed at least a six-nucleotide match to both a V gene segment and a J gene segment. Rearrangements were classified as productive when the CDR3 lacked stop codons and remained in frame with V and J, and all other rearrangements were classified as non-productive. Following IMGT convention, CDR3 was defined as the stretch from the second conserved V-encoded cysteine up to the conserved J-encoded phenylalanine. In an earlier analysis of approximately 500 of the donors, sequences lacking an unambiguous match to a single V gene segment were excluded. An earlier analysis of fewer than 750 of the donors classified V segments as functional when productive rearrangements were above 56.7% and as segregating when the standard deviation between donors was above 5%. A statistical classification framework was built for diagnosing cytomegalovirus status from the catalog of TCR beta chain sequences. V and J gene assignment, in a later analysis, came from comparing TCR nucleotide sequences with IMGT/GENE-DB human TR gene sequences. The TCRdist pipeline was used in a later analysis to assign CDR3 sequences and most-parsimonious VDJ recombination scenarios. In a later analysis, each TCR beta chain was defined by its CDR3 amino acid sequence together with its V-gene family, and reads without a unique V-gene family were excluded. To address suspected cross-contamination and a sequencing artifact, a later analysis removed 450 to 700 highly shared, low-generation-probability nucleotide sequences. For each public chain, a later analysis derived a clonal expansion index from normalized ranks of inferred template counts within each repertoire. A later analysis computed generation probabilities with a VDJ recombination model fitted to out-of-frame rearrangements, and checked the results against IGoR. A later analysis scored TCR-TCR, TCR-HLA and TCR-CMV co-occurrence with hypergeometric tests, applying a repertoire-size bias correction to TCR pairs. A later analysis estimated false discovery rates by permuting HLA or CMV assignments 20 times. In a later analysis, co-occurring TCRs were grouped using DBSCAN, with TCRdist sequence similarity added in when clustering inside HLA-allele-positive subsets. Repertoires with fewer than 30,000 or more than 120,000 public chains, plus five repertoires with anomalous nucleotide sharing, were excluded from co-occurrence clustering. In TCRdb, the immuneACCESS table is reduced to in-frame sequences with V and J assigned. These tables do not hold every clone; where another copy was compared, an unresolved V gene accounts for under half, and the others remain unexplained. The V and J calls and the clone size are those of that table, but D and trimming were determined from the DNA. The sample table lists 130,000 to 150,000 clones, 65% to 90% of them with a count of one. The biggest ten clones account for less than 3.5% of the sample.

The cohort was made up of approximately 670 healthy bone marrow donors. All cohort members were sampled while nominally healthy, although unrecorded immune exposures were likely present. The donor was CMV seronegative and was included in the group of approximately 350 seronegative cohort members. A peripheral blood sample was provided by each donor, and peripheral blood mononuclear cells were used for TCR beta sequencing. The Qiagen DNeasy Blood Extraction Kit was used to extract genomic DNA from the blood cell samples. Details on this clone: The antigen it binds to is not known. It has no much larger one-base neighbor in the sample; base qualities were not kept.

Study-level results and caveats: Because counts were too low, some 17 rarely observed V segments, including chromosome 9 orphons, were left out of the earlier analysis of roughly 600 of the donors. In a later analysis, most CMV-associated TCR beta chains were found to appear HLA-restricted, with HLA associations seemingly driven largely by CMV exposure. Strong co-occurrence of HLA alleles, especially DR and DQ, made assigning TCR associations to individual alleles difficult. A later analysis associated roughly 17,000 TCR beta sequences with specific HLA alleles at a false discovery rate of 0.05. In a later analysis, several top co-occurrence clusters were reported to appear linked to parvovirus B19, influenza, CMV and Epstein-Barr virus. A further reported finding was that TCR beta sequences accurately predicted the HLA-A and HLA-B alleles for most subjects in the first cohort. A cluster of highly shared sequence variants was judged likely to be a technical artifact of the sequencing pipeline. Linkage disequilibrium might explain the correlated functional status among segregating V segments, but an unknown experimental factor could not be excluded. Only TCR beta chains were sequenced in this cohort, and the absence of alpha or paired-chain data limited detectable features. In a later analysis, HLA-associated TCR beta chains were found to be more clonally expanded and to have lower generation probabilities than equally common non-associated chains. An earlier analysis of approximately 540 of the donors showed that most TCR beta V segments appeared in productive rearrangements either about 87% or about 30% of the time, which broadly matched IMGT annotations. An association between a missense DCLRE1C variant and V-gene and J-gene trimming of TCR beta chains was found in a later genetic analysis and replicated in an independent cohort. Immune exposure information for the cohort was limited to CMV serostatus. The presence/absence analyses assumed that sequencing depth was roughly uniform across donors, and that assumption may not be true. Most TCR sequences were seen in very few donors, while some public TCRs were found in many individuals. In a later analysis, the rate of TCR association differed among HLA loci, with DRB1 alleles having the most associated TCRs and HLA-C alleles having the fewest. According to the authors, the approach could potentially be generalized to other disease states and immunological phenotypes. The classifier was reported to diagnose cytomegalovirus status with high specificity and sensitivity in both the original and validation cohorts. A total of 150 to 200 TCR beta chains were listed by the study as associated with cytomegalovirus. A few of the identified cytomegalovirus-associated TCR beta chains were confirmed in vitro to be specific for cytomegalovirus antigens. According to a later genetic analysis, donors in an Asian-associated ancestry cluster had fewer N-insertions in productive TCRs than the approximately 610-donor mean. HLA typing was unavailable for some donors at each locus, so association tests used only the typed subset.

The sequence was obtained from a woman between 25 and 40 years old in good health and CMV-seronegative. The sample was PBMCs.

The CDR3 sequence is CACGTGTPGTQYF. The DNA is as follows: TGTGCCTGTGGAACAGGGACCCCCGGGACCCAGTACTTC. This sequence uses TRBV30 and TRBJ2-5; D gene: possibly TRBD1, on 6 matching bases. Counted from cysteine to phenylalanine, this CDR3 has 13 amino acids. The entry retains the CDR3 DNA only, 39 bases that are in frame from base 1. According to the germline V gene (reference sequence), CDR1 reads GTSNPN and CDR2 reads SVGIG. The V and J ends are trimmed by 6 bases and 7 bases, leaving 18 bases between them. The full variable domain, completed from the reference TRBV30 and TRBJ2-5 proteins outside the CDR3, reads SQTIHQWPATLVQPVGSPLSLECTVEGTSNPNLYWYRQAAGRGLQLLFYSVGIGQISSEVPQNLSASRPQDRQFILSSKKLLLSDSGFYLCACGTGTPGTQYFGPGTRLLVL.